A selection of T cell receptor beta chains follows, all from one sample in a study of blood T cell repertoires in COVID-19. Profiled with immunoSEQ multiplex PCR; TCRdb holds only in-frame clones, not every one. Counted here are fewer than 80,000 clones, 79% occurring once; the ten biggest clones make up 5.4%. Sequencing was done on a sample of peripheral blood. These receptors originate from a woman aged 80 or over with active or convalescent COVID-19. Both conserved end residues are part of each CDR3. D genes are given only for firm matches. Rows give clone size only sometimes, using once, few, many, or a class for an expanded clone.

CDR3: CASSLVAGNSPLHF
DNA: TGTGCCAGCAGCTTAGTGGCGGGGAATTCACCCCTCCACTTT
J: TRBJ1-6
D: NA
size: NA
V: TRBV7-9

CDR3: CASSLGSSLRPGQFF
DNA: TGTGCCAGCAGCTTAGGGTCTAGCCTTAGGCCTGGGCAGTTCTTC
J: TRBJ2-1
D: NA
size: NA
V: TRBV7-2

CDR3: CSAIWDRERSGELFF
DNA: TGCAGCGCGATATGGGACAGGGAGCGGTCCGGGGAGCTGTTTTTT
J: TRBJ2-2
D: TRBD1
size: NA
V: TRBV29-1

CDR3: CASSLAAGGSNQPQHF
DNA: TGTGCCAGCAGCTTAGCCGCCGGCGGAAGCAATCAGCCCCAGCATTTT
J: TRBJ1-5
D: NA
size: NA
V: TRBV7-8

CDR3: CASSSQGQQLAKNIQYF
DNA: TGTGCCAGCAGTTCACAGGGACAACAATTAGCCAAAAACATTCAGTACTTC
J: TRBJ2-4
D: NA
size: NA
V: TRBV28

CDR3: CASGLGDMRATQYF
DNA: TGTGCTAGTGGTTTGGGGGACATGAGGGCGACCCAGTACTTC
J: TRBJ2-5
D: NA
size: NA
V: TRBV12-5

CDR3: CASSLSGLNTGELFF
DNA: TGCGCCAGCAGCTTGTCCGGACTGAACACCGGGGAGCTGTTTTTT
J: TRBJ2-2
D: NA
size: NA
V: TRBV5-1

CDR3: CASSRRTSGGWEQFF
DNA: TGTGCCAGCAGCCGAAGGACTAGCGGGGGGTGGGAGCAGTTCTTC
J: TRBJ2-1
D: TRBD2
size: NA
V: TRBV11-2

CDR3: CASSYGAVGNTIYF
DNA: TGTGCCAGCAGTTACGGGGCAGTTGGAAACACCATATATTTT
J: TRBJ1-3
D: NA
size: NA
V: TRBV6-5

CDR3: CASSRNREETQYF
DNA: TGTGCCAGCAGCAGAAACAGGGAAGAGACCCAGTACTTC
J: TRBJ2-5
D: NA
size: NA
V: TRBV7-3

CDR3: CASSPVPYEQYF
DNA: TGTGCCAGCTCACCCGTCCCCTACGAGCAGTACTTC
J: TRBJ2-7
D: NA
size: NA
V: TRBV18

CDR3: CASSRPRGAVSYEQYF
DNA: TGTGCCAGCAGCCGCCCCCGGGGAGCGGTGTCCTACGAGCAGTACTTC
J: TRBJ2-7
D: NA
size: NA
V: TRBV7-6

CDR3: CASSQVGGVGLEQFF
DNA: TGTGCCAGCAGCCAAGTTGGCGGGGTGGGACTAGAGCAGTTCTTC
J: TRBJ2-1
D: TRBD2
size: NA
V: TRBV3-1/TRBV3-2

CDR3: CASSPPGVAGGGTDTQYF
DNA: TGTGCCAGCAGCCCCCCGGGGGTGGCGGGGGGGGGAACAGATACGCAGTATTTT
J: TRBJ2-3
D: TRBD2
size: NA
V: TRBV5-5

CDR3: CASSRGVFSYNEQFF
DNA: TGTGCCAGCAGCCGCGGGGTGTTCTCCTACAATGAGCAGTTCTTC
J: TRBJ2-1
D: NA
size: NA
V: TRBV7-2

CDR3: CASSPGTAYLNTEAFF
DNA: TGTGCCAGCTCACCCGGGACAGCATACTTGAACACTGAAGCTTTCTTT
J: TRBJ1-1
D: TRBD1
size: once
V: TRBV18

CDR3: CASRASGTSYNEQFF
DNA: TGTGCCAGCAGGGCTAGCGGAACCTCCTACAATGAGCAGTTCTTC
J: TRBJ2-1
D: TRBD2
size: NA
V: TRBV6-6

CDR3: CASSLVGVGIDTQYF
DNA: TGCGCCAGCAGCTTGGTTGGTGTCGGTATCGATACGCAGTATTTT
J: TRBJ2-3
D: NA
size: NA
V: TRBV5-1

CDR3: CATGRGSGNQPQHF
DNA: TGTGCCACCGGTAGGGGGTCGGGCAATCAGCCCCAGCATTTT
J: TRBJ1-5
D: NA
size: NA
V: TRBV24-1

CDR3: CASSYLSGGATGELFF
DNA: TGTGCCAGCAGTTACCTTAGCGGGGGGGCTACCGGGGAGCTGTTTTTT
J: TRBJ2-2
D: TRBD2
size: NA
V: TRBV6-6

CDR3: CASSQFSPGEQYF
DNA: TGTGCCAGCAGCCAATTTAGCCCGGGAGAGCAGTACTTC
J: TRBJ2-7
D: NA
size: NA
V: TRBV27

CDR3: CASAKGYLYQETQYF
DNA: TGTGCCAGCGCGAAGGGGTACTTGTACCAAGAGACCCAGTACTTC
J: TRBJ2-5
D: NA
size: NA
V: TRBV9

CDR3: CASSIPQARGYTF
DNA: TGTGCCAGTAGTATCCCCCAGGCTCGTGGCTACACCTTC
J: TRBJ1-2
D: NA
size: NA
V: TRBV19

CDR3: CASSLSETQYF
DNA: TGCGCCAGCAGCCTGTCGGAGACCCAGTACTTC
J: TRBJ2-5
D: NA
size: NA
V: TRBV5-1

CDR3: CASSQEYGSGTDTQYF
DNA: TGCGCCAGCAGCCAAGAATATGGTAGCGGCACAGATACGCAGTATTTT
J: TRBJ2-3
D: NA
size: NA
V: TRBV4-1

CDR3: CASSLGDRGYSNQPQHF
DNA: TGTGCCAGCAGCTTAGGGGACAGGGGATATAGCAATCAGCCCCAGCATTTT
J: TRBJ1-5
D: TRBD1
size: NA
V: TRBV7-9

CDR3: CASSLTRLARTDTQYF
DNA: TGTGCCAGCAGCTTAACCCGACTAGCAAGGACAGATACGCAGTATTTT
J: TRBJ2-3
D: TRBD2
size: NA
V: TRBV7-9

CDR3: CASSGTGGRAQPQHF
DNA: TGTGCCAGTAGTGGGACAGGGGGACGAGCTCAGCCCCAGCATTTT
J: TRBJ1-5
D: TRBD1
size: NA
V: TRBV19

CDR3: CASSPAGTANEKLFF
DNA: TGTGCCAGCTCCCCCGCCGGGACAGCTAATGAAAAACTGTTTTTT
J: TRBJ1-4
D: TRBD1
size: NA
V: TRBV18

CDR3: CASSLGQGYTEAFF
DNA: TGTGCCAGCAGCTTGGGACAGGGCTACACTGAAGCTTTCTTT
J: TRBJ1-1
D: TRBD1
size: NA
V: TRBV7-9